This TCR beta chain was captured by sequencing in a study of cytomegalovirus exposure and HLA in healthy donors. The study's findings and limits: A few of the chains that were CMV-associated were confirmed in vitro to be specific for CMV antigens. HLA alleles were associated with 15,000 to 20,000 TCR beta sequences in a later analysis at 0.05 false discovery rate.

The PCR used 60 Vbeta and 13 Jbeta primers. Generated by immunoSEQ multiplex PCR, the TCRdb table keeps only in-frame clones and is missing some. Of approximately 97,000 clones listed, 65% to 85% were seen once; the top ten hold more than 4.5%. Concerning this clone: The antigen is undetermined.

CDR3 size: 16 residues. V was clipped by 5 bases and J by 8 bases; unmatched bases: 13. The germline V gene has CDR1 SGHVS and CDR2 FQNEAQ. The sample was PBMCs. This TCR derives from a man between 40 and 49 years old in good health and CMV-seropositive. The V call is TRBV7-8, the J call TRBJ2-1; 9 nucleotides agree with TRBD2. The CDR3 DNA reads TGTGCCAGCAGCCCCGGGACTAGCCGAGGGAGAGATGAGCAGTTCTTC. Amino acid sequence: CASSPGTSRGRDEQFF.